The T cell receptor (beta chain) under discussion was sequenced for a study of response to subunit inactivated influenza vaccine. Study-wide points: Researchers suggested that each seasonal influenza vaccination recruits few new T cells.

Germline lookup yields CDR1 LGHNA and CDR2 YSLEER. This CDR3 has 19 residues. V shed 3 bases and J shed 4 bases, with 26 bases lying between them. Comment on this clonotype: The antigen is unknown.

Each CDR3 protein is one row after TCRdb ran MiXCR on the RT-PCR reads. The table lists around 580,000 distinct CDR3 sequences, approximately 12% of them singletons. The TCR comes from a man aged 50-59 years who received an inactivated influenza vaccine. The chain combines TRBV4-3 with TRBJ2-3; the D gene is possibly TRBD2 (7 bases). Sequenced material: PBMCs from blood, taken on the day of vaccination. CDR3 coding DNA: TGCGCCAGCAGCCAGGAATACAGGGTTAGGACTAGACTGCCAGATACGCAGTATTTT. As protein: CASSQEYRVRTRLPDTQYF.